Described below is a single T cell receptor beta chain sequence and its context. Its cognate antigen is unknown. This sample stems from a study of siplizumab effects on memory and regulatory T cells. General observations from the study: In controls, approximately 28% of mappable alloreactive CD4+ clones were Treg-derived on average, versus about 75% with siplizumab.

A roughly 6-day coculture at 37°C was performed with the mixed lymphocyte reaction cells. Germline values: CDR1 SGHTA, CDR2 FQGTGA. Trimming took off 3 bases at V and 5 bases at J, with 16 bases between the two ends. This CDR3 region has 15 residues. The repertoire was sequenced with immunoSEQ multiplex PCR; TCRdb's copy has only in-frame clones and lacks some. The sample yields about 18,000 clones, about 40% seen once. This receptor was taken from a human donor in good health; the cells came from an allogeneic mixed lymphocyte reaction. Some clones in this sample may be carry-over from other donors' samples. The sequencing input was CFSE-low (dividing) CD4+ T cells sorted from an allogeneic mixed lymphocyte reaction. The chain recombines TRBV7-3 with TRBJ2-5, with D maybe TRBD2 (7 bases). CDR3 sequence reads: CASSFGGGSRETQYF. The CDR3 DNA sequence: TGTGCCAGCAGCTTCGGGGGCGGGAGTCGGGAGACCCAGTACTTC.